This record looks at one T cell receptor (beta chain) sequence and its context. As yet, its antigen is unknown. Clones were read by immunoSEQ multiplex PCR, and TCRdb kept only the in-frame ones, dropping some. Of about 120,000 clones in the sample, over 85% were seen once. This entry is derived from a study of graft-versus-host responses after intestinal transplantation. The overall study: Recipients had multivisceral, liver-intestinal, or isolated intestinal transplants. Anti-thymocyte globulin served as induction for all recipients, who then took tacrolimus and steroids for approximately three years.

V dropped 8 bases and J dropped 1; count of bases not matched to a gene: 4. The CDR3 loop spans 13 amino acids. Germline V CDR1 and CDR2: MNHNS, SASEGT. The chain joins TRBV6-1 to TRBJ1-1; TRBD1 agrees at 7 bases. This receptor was taken from a human donor who received an intestinal transplant. Sequenced here: unstimulated CD4+ T cells sorted from spleen or lymph node cells, sampled before intestinal transplant. Written as DNA, the CDR3 is TGTGCCAGCGGGACAGTAGAGAACACTGAAGCTTTCTTT. It encodes CASGTVENTEAFF.